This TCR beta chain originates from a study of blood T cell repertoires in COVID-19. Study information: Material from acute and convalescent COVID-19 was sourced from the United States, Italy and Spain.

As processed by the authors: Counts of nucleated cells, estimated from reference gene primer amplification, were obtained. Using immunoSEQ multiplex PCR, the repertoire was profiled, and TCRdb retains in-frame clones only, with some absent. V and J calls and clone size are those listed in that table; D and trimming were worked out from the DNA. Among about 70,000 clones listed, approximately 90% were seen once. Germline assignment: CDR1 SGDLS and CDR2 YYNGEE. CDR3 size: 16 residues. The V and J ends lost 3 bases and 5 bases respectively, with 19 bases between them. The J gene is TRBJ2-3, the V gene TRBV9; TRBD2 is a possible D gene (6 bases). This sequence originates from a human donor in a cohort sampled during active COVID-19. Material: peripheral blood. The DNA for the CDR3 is TGTGCCAGCAGCGCTGGAGTAGCGGAGTTTGGAGATACGCAGTATTTT. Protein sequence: CASSAGVAEFGDTQYF.